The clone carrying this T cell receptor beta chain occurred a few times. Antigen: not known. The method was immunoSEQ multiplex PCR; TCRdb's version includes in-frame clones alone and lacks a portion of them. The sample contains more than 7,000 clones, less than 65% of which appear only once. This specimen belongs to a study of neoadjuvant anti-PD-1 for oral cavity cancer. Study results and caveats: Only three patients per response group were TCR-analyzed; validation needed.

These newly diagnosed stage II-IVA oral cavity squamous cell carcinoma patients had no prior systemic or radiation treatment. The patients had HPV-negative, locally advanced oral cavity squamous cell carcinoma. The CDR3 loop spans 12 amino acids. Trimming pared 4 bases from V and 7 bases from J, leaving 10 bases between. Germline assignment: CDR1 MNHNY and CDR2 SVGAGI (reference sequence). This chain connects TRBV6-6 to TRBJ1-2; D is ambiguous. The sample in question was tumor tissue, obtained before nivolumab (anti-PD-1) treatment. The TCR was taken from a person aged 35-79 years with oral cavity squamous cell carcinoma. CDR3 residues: CASSSEAGGYTF. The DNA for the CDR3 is TGTGCCAGCAGTTCCGAAGCAGGTGGCTACACCTTC.